This section outlines one T cell receptor beta chain sequence together with its context. The antigen is undetermined. This specimen belongs to a study of radiotherapy plus CTLA-4 blockade in lung cancer. Repertoires were generated with immunoSEQ multiplex PCR, while TCRdb's copy carries only in-frame clones and drops some. Of roughly 54,000 clones listed, about four fifths are singletons. Study-wide results and limits: Researchers report tumor-derived TCR clones expanding in blood after radiotherapy plus ipilimumab. The authors reported that early blood T cell clone dynamics, with interferon-beta, best predicted response.

Germline CDR1 and CDR2: LGHNA and YSLEER. The CDR3 sequence is 17 residues long. V gave up 0 bases and J gave up 3 bases, with 17 bases separating them. The material was peripheral blood, obtained from a patient treated with radiotherapy plus ipilimumab. This receptor was obtained from a human donor with non-small cell lung cancer whose response to radiotherapy plus ipilimumab could not be evaluated. This chain uses TRBV4-3 with TRBJ1-1; perhaps TRBD1 as D (5 bases). The CDR3 DNA is TGCGCCAGCAGCCAAGATCTATCCAGGGCCCTATACACTGAAGCTTTCTTT. Translating gives CASSQDLSRALYTEAFF.